Sequencing of this T cell receptor (beta chain) was carried out in a study of siplizumab effects on memory and regulatory T cells. Study-wide results and limits: Under siplizumab, alloreactive sequences traced to unstimulated CD4+ memory cells were significantly reduced. Confirmation that proliferating Tregs from siplizumab cultures had suppressive function was not obtained.

The assay was immunoSEQ multiplex PCR, and TCRdb's table has in-frame clones only and misses some. Here the sample spans approximately 100,000 clones, around nine tenths being singletons. In germline, CDR1 is SGHTA, CDR2 FQGNSA. Trimming removed 2 bases at V and 0 bases at J, with 8 bases between. This CDR3 comprises 14 residues. As for this clone: Its antigen is unknown.

Sequenced material: non-Treg CD4+ T cells sorted from blood. J is TRBJ2-7 and V is TRBV7-2; D ambiguous. This TCR was sampled from a human donor in good health. In DNA form, the CDR3 reads TGTGCCAGCAGCTTACTGGCTAGCTCCTACGAGCAGTACTTC. It encodes CASSLLASSYEQYF. Variable domain in full (rest from reference TRBV7-2 and TRBJ2-7): GAGVSQSPSNKVTEKGKDVELRCDPISGHTALYWYRQSLGQGLEFLIYFQGNSAPDKSGLPSDRFSAERTGGSVSTLTIQRTQQEDSAVYLCASSLLASSYEQYFGPGTRLTVT.